One sample yielded the 22 T cell receptor beta chains listed below, sequenced in a study of T cell repertoires in ileal Crohn's disease. Sequencing used immunoSEQ multiplex PCR; TCRdb keeps in-frame clones, though not all of them. In the table there are about 5,400 clones, about 81% of which are singletons. The sample comprised ileal tissue. Every receptor here comes from an adult with Crohn's disease.

The chain combines TRBV18 with TRBJ2-7; maybe TRBD2 (5 bases). The germline V gene encodes CDR1 KGHSH and CDR2 LQKENI. The CDR3 is 16 residues long. V lost 5 bases and J 2 bases, leaving 19 bases between the germline ends. CDR3 sequence (DNA): TGTGCCAGCTCAGCGTCACTAAAAGCGGTTACCTACGAGCAGTACTTC. Its translation is CASSASLKAVTYEQYF.

This clone appeared a few times. The J gene is TRBJ2-7, the V gene TRBV18, with 7 nucleotides matching TRBD1. The CDR3 is made up of 14 amino acids. The V and J ends lost 3 bases and 1 base, in that order; junction bases with no gene match: 3. Germline lookup yields CDR1 KGHSH and CDR2 LQKENI. The CDR3 is CASSPGQQSYEQYF. CDR3 DNA sequence: TGTGCCAGCTCACCGGGACAGCAGTCCTACGAGCAGTACTTC.

V gene TRBV11-3 combines with J gene TRBJ2-7, with a tentative D call TRBD1 (6 bases). Germline CDR1 reads SGHNT; CDR2 reads YENEEA. With 5 bases removed from V and 0 bases from J, the gap between germline ends came to 11 bases. The CDR3 consists of 14 residues. As DNA, the CDR3 is TGTGCCAGCAGCCCAGGACAGAGCTCCTACGAGCAGTACTTC. Amino acids: CASSPGQSSYEQYF. Using reference TRBV11-3 and TRBJ2-7 for the parts outside the CDR3, the full variable domain is EAGVVQSPRYKIIEKKQPVAFWCNPISGHNTLYWYLQNLGQGPELLIRYENEEAVDDSQLPKDRFSAERLKGVDSTLKIQPAELGDSAVYLCASSPGQSSYEQYFGPGTRLTVT.

The table lists this clone with a count of one. The chain links TRBV28 to TRBJ1-1, with unresolved D. The germline V gene encodes CDR1 MDHEN and CDR2 SYDVKM. The CDR3 covers 12 residues. With 7 bases removed from V and 8 bases from J, the gap between germline ends came to 14 bases. CDR3 DNA: TGTGCCAGCACCCCGAGCAGGTCAGAAGCTTTCTTT. It specifies CASTPSRSEAFF.

The chain is built from TRBV7-2 and TRBJ1-3; a possible D gene is TRBD1 (5 bases). The germline CDR1 and CDR2 sequences are SGHTA and FQGNSA. Trimming took 3 bases from V and 4 from J, leaving 10 bases between them. This CDR3 is built from 14 residues. The chain's CDR3 is CASSLGLVGNTIYF. The CDR3 DNA reads as TGTGCCAGCAGCTTGGGACTCGTAGGAAACACCATATATTTT.

This chain connects TRBV28 to TRBJ2-3, with a possible D match to TRBD1 (6 bases). Germline lookup yields CDR1 MDHEN and CDR2 SYDVKM. The CDR3 loop spans 14 amino acids. V lost 2 bases to trimming and J lost 8 bases, with 14 bases between them. Here the CDR3 reads CASSLRQGQGTQYF. The CDR3 nucleotides are TGTGCCAGCAGTTTAAGGCAGGGGCAGGGTACGCAGTATTTT.

This clone is labeled as medium-sized (0.01 to 0.1%). V gene TRBV15 combines with J gene TRBJ2-7; 8 bases are a match to TRBD1. The CDR3 contains 17 residues. Trimming removed 0 bases from V and 3 bases from J; junction bases left unmatched: 10. Germline V gene data show CDR1 as LNHNV and CDR2 as YYDKDF (reference sequence). The CDR3 nucleotides are TGTGCCACCAGCAGAGATCGGGCCCCAGGGGGCTACTACGAGCAGTACTTC. This sequence encodes CATSRDRAPGGYYEQYF.

The chain recombines TRBV5-1 with TRBJ1-4; no reliable D call. In germline, CDR1 is SGHRS, CDR2 YFSETQ. The CDR3 totals 11 residues. The germline V and J ends were trimmed by 4 bases and 7 bases, with 5 bases remaining between them. This chain's CDR3 is CASSLGEKLFF. The CDR3 nucleotides are TGCGCCAGCAGCCTCGGTGAAAAACTGTTTTTT. Drawing the rest from reference TRBV5-1 and TRBJ1-4, the complete variable domain is KAGVTQTPRYLIKTRGQQVTLSCSPISGHRSVSWYQQTPGQGLQFLFEYFSETQRNKGNFPGRFSGRQFSNSRSEMNVSTLELGDSALYLCASSLGEKLFFGSGTQLSVL.

The V gene is TRBV7-7, the J gene TRBJ2-7; D perhaps matches TRBD1 (6 bases). Trimming pared 5 bases from V and 3 bases from J, leaving 17 bases between. Germline lookup yields CDR1 SSHAT and CDR2 FNYEAQ (reference sequence). The CDR3 is 15 amino acids. The CDR3 region is CASSPRQGPNYEQYF. The CDR3 DNA sequence: TGTGCCAGCAGCCCCAGGCAGGGGCCCAACTACGAGCAGTACTTC.

The chain couples TRBV5-8 to TRBJ1-1; 8 positions agree with TRBD1. Per germline, CDR1 SGHTS and CDR2 YDEGEE. The length of the CDR3 is 16 residues. V lost 4 bases and J lost 5; bases outside the gene matches: 13. In DNA, the CDR3 is TGTGCCAGCAGCCCGGGCCGCACAGGGGGTCGAACTGAAGCTTTCTTT. Its protein product is CASSPGRTGGRTEAFF.

J is TRBJ1-4 and V is TRBV18, with D perhaps TRBD1 (5 bases). V gave up 0 bases and J gave up 7 bases, with 12 bases separating them. This CDR3 region has 15 residues. Germline CDR1 and CDR2: KGHSH and LQKENI. The CDR3: CASSPPRARGEKLFF. CDR3 DNA: TGTGCCAGCTCACCACCCCGGGCTAGGGGTGAAAAACTGTTTTTT.

This clone showed up just once. The V call is TRBV9, the J call TRBJ2-5; 9 bases agree with TRBD1. Trimming removed 5 bases from V and 5 bases from J; junction bases left unmatched: 10. CDR3 length: 15 amino acids. Germline-derived CDR1 and CDR2 are SGDLS and YYNGEE. Here the CDR3 DNA reads TGTGCCAGCAGTCCACAGGGGGCGCCTCGGGAGACCCAGTACTTC. It specifies CASSPQGAPRETQYF.

The chain combines TRBV9 with TRBJ1-4; 10 bases are shared with TRBD1. This CDR3 has 15 amino acids. The J segment lost 9 bases and the V segment lost 0 bases, leaving 5 bases of the junction unmatched. Germline loops: CDR1 SGDLS, CDR2 YYNGEE. The CDR3 DNA reads TGTGCCAGCAGCGTAGGGGACAGGGGAGCAAAAAAACTGTTTTTT. Protein sequence: CASSVGDRGAKKLFF.

The rearrangement joins TRBV7-4 to TRBJ2-1; the D gene could be TRBD1 or TRBD2 (5 bases each). Germline CDR1 SGHVT, CDR2 SQSDAQ. This CDR3 comprises 14 residues. V was cut by 5 bases and J by 9 bases, with 17 bases left in between. CDR3 nucleotide sequence: TGTGCCAGCAGCGAGGGCCTTCAACAGGTTGAGCAGTTCTTC. It codes for CASSEGLQQVEQFF. The full variable domain, its missing parts supplied by reference TRBV7-4 and TRBJ2-1, is GAGVSQSPRYKVAKRGRDVALRCDSISGHVTLYWYRQTLGQGSEVLTYSQSDAQRDKSGRPSGRFSAERPERSVSTLKIQRTEQGDSAVYLCASSEGLQQVEQFFGPGTRLTVL.

The chain employs TRBV6-6 and TRBJ1-1; 9 bases fit TRBD1. V dropped 0 bases and J dropped 4; count of bases not matched to a gene: 6. Germline loops: CDR1 MNHNY, CDR2 SVGAGI (reference sequence). This CDR3 spans 16 amino acids. CDR3 sequence reads: CASSYSGTGRATEAFF. The CDR3 bases are TGTGCCAGCAGTTACTCGGGGACAGGGAGGGCCACTGAAGCTTTCTTT.

The table lists this clone with a count of one. The chain links TRBV18 to TRBJ1-2; the match to TRBD1 covers 9 bases. The germline CDR1 and CDR2 sequences are KGHSH and LQKENI. The CDR3 covers 16 residues. J gave up 4 bases and V 6 bases, and 12 bases lay outside the gene matches. CDR3 bases: TGTGCCAGCTCTGATGTCGGGACAGGGCTTAGCTATGGCTACACCTTC. It specifies CASSDVGTGLSYGYTF.

This sequence joins TRBV2 and TRBJ1-1; D might be TRBD1 (6 bases). The V and J ends lost 9 bases and 0 bases respectively, with 8 bases between them. The CDR3 runs to 12 residues. Germline V gene lookup returns CDR1 SNHLY and CDR2 FYNNEI. The CDR3 is CASYRVNTEAFF. Written as DNA, the CDR3 is TGTGCCAGTTACAGGGTGAACACTGAAGCTTTCTTT.

This clone was counted only a few times. This chain connects TRBV7-9 to TRBJ2-7; the D gene could be TRBD1 or TRBD2 (6 bases each). The CDR3 contains 13 residues. Germline lookup yields CDR1 SEHNR and CDR2 FQNEAQ (reference sequence). Between the trimmed V and J ends, which lost 5 bases and 8 bases, there was a span of 16 bases. CDR3 in DNA: TGTGCCAGCAGCCCAGCAGGGGCGGGGCAGCAGTACTTC. Its protein is CASSPAGAGQQYF.

On this clone: Other DNA sequences within the sample encode an identical CDR3. This chain links TRBV19 with TRBJ1-6; 7 bases map to TRBD1. The CDR3 is 15 amino acids. The trim removed 2 bases at V and 5 bases at J, leaving 3 bases unmatched. Looked up from germline, CDR1 is LNHDA and CDR2 is SQIVND (reference sequence). The chain's CDR3 is CASSIPGQNNSPLHF. In DNA, the CDR3 is TGTGCCAGTAGTATACCGGGACAGAATAATTCACCCCTCCACTTT.

This chain connects TRBV5-1 to TRBJ2-4, with 9 bases that match TRBD2. Germline values: CDR1 SGHRS, CDR2 YFSETQ. CDR3 size: 15 residues. Trimming at V came to 1 base and at J to 5 bases, leaving 4 bases not matched to a gene. CDR3 amino acids: CASSLLAGEENIQYF. The CDR3 DNA sequence: TGCGCCAGCAGCTTGTTAGCGGGGGAAGAAAACATTCAGTACTTC.

V and J are TRBV6-5 and TRBJ1-1; D gene uncertain. Germline values: CDR1 MNHEY, CDR2 SVGAGI. This CDR3 contains 15 residues. The V gene lost 6 bases and the J gene lost 3 bases, with 17 bases spanning the gap. The CDR3: CASSLTLGRYTEAFF. In DNA form, the CDR3 reads TGTGCCAGCAGCCTAACGCTCGGGCGGTACACTGAAGCTTTCTTT.

The V gene is TRBV6-5, the J gene TRBJ1-2; no reliable D call. Germline V gene lookup returns CDR1 MNHEY and CDR2 SVGAGI. V was trimmed by 2 bases and J by 7 bases, leaving 14 bases between them. The CDR3 is made up of 14 amino acids. The DNA of the CDR3 is TGTGCCAGCAGTTACGACCCTATAGGCGCTGGCTACACCTTC. This codes for CASSYDPIGAGYTF.